Presented here are 7 T cell receptor beta chains from one specimen sequenced in a study of T cells in Graves' hyperthyroidism and ophthalmopathy. The source material, RNA transcripts, was used to amplify TCR beta CDR3 regions. HTBI primers were the set used in a first-round RT-PCR of the TCR CDR3. TCRdb processed the multiplex PCR reads anew with MiXCR; each CDR3 protein has one entry. This table holds 250,000 to 300,000 distinct CDR3 sequences, about 18% found once. Input material: blood. The receptors were gathered from a woman aged 60-70 years with Graves' ophthalmopathy.

This clonotype has ten or more counts. J is TRBJ2-1 and V is TRBV6-2 or TRBV6-3; TRBD2 agrees at 8 bases. With 6 bases clipped from V and 5 bases from J, the junction kept 15 bases outside the gene matches. CDR3 size: 17 residues. Germline CDR1 is MNHEY and CDR2 is SVGEGT. CDR3: CASSPLGSGSSDNEQFF. CDR3 in DNA: TGTGCCAGCAGCCCTCTGGGGAGCGGGAGTTCGGACAATGAGCAGTTCTTC.

This clonotype appeared many times. This rearrangement joins TRBV11-2 to TRBJ2-2; tentative D call: TRBD2 (6 bases). The V and J ends lost 10 bases and 4 bases respectively, with 13 bases between them. Germline V gene sequence: CDR1 SGHAT, CDR2 FQNNGV. The CDR3 is 13 amino acids. CDR3 sequence: CAIWAGSTGELFF. The CDR3 DNA reads as TGTGCCATTTGGGCGGGGTCCACCGGGGAGCTGTTTTTT.

The gene calls are TRBV28 and TRBJ2-1, with TRBD1 identical over 7 bases. Germline V gene lookup returns CDR1 MDHEN and CDR2 SYDVKM. The CDR3 is 15 residues long. V lost 5 bases to trimming and J lost 2 bases; unmatched junction nucleotides: 6. The CDR3 DNA follows: TGTGCCAGCAGTATACCGGGACAGACCTACAATGAGCAGTTCTTC. Its protein product is CASSIPGQTYNEQFF.

This clonotype was counted many times. This rearrangement joins TRBV7-6 to TRBJ2-3, with 11 bases lining up with TRBD2. After removal of 4 bases from V and 4 bases from J, the junction contained 7 bases not matched to a gene. Germline V gene lookup returns CDR1 SGHVS and CDR2 FNYEAQ. This CDR3 comprises 16 residues. The CDR3, as DNA: TGTGCCAGCAGCTCTCTTAGCGGGGGGGCCGCAGATACGCAGTATTTT. Protein: CASSSLSGGAADTQYF.

This clonotype was counted many times. This sequence joins TRBV2 and TRBJ2-5; TRBD2 matches 10 bases. With V trimmed by 4 bases and J by 5 bases, 4 bases remained unmatched. Germline CDR1 and CDR2: SNHLY and FYNNEI. The CDR3 is made up of 14 amino acids. The CDR3 DNA follows: TGTGCCAGCAGTGCCGAGCGGGGGGGGGAGACCCAGTACTTC. Encoded protein: CASSAERGGETQYF.

The rearrangement joins TRBV4-2 to TRBJ2-1; D may be TRBD2 (5 bases). The CDR3 sequence is 18 residues long. Trimming cost V 2 bases and J 0 bases, with 17 bases left between them. CDR1 is LGHNA and CDR2 is YNFKEQ in the germline V gene. In nucleotides, the CDR3 is TGTGCCAGCAGCCAACTCTACAAAGCGGAGAGCTCCTACAATGAGCAGTTCTTC. Translation gives CASSQLYKAESSYNEQFF.

This clonotype was seen only a few times. The chain is built from TRBV4-2 and TRBJ2-1; 8 bases line up with TRBD2. In germline, CDR1 is LGHNA, CDR2 YNFKEQ. V gave up 0 bases and J gave up 7 bases; unmatched junction bases: 11. CDR3 length: 17 amino acids. This chain's CDR3 is CASSQDRPGGPQNEQFF. CDR3 bases: TGTGCCAGCAGCCAAGATAGACCGGGGGGGCCCCAAAATGAGCAGTTCTTC.